These 17 T cell receptor beta chains share one sample of origin, sequenced in a study of CD8 T cells in ankylosing spondylitis. Study-wide findings and caveats: Apparently characteristic of ankylosing spondylitis blood was a TCR beta motif (eight highly homologous variants).

These receptors' targets are unknown. Each CDR3 protein gets one entry after TCRdb re-called the 5' RACE reads with MiXCR. The data contain around 140,000 distinct CDR3 sequences, 15% to 20% of them singletons. Sequencing input: blood, either unsorted or a sorted T cell fraction (not recorded which). The receptors were sampled from a male donor with ankylosing spondylitis.

The V and J genes are TRBV6-2 or TRBV6-3 and TRBJ2-3; D not certain. The CDR3 extends over 13 amino acids. The germline V and J ends were trimmed by 0 bases and 15 bases, with 16 bases remaining between them. Germline values: CDR1 MNHEY, CDR2 SVGEGT. The CDR3 protein is CASSYSIPQTAYF. Written as DNA, the CDR3 is TGTGCCAGCAGTTACTCGATCCCCCAAACCGCCTATTTT.

This clonotype is deemed medium-sized. The gene calls are TRBV7-9 and TRBJ1-3; D is ambiguous. V was shortened by 4 bases and J by 8 bases, with 12 bases between the two germline ends. Germline CDR1 and CDR2: SEHNR and FQNEAQ (reference sequence). The CDR3 contains 13 residues. The CDR3 region is CASSSSYGYTIYF. DNA for the CDR3: TGTGCCAGCAGCTCAAGTTATGGGTACACCATATATTTT.

The rearrangement joins TRBV25-1 to TRBJ2-2; D is unclear. Germline V gene data show CDR1 as MGHDK and CDR2 as SYGVNS. The CDR3 is made up of 16 amino acids. The V end was cut by 1 base, the J end by 0 bases, with 9 bases between. CDR3 coding DNA: TGTGCCAGCAGTGAATTAAGGGATTCGAACACCGGGGAGCTGTTTTTT. Translation: CASSELRDSNTGELFF.

This clonotype has more than one count but fewer than ten. Here the CDR3 reads CASSPEPQETQYF. The DNA for the CDR3 is TGTGCCAGCTCACCAGAACCCCAAGAGACCCAGTACTTC. The chain has TRBV18 and TRBJ2-5; D gene uncertain. Trimming stripped 2 bases from V and 1 base from J, with 5 bases between. The CDR3 runs to 13 residues. In germline, CDR1 is KGHSH, CDR2 LQKENI.

The genes are TRBV7-2 and TRBJ2-1; 12 positions agree with TRBD2. CDR1 and CDR2 (germline): SGHTA, FQGNSA. Losses at the gene ends were 3 bases for V and 1 base for J; bases not matched to a gene: 19. CDR3 length equals 22 residues. CDR3 nucleotides: TGTGCCAGCAGCTTTCGGACTAGCGGGAACGCAAACCCCAACCCTTCCTACAATGAGCAGTTCTTC. Translated, it gives CASSFRTSGNANPNPSYNEQFF.

This clonotype was detected a few times. J is TRBJ2-7 and V is TRBV28; perhaps D is TRBD1 or TRBD2 (6 bases each). Germline loops: CDR1 MDHEN, CDR2 SYDVKM. The CDR3 consists of 13 residues. The germline V and J ends were trimmed by 6 bases and 6 bases, with 15 bases remaining between them. The CDR3 DNA reads TGTGCCAGCAGCCCTACTGGAGGGGGCGAGCAGTACTTC. Its protein product is CASSPTGGGEQYF. The full variable domain, completed using reference TRBV28 and TRBJ2-7, is DVKVTQSSRYLVKRTGEKVFLECVQDMDHENMFWYRQDPGLGLRLIYFSYDVKMKEKGDIPEGYSVSREKKERFSLILESASTNQTSMYLCASSPTGGGEQYFGPGTRLTVT.

The sample holds a few counts of this clonotype. The V call is TRBV20-1, the J call TRBJ1-2, with 9 positions matching TRBD1. Trimming cost V 2 bases and J 6 bases; bases outside gene matches: 13. CDR1 and CDR2 (germline): DFQATT, SNEGSKA (reference sequence). The CDR3 has 16 amino acids. The CDR3 region has the DNA TGCAGTGCTAGAACCCTAACCCGGGACAGGGCCAATGGCTACACCTTC. This gives the protein CSARTLTRDRANGYTF.

The chain links TRBV4-1 to TRBJ1-5; D remains ambiguous. Germline V gene data show CDR1 as MGHRA and CDR2 as YSYEKL. Trimming left V 3 bases short and J 6 bases short, with 9 bases between. The CDR3 loop spans 13 amino acids. The CDR3 region is CASSQMGTQPQHF. CDR3 in DNA: TGCGCCAGCAGCCAGATGGGAACTCAGCCCCAGCATTTT.

This clonotype was recorded a few times. The chain has TRBV29-1 and TRBJ2-5, with 9 positions matching TRBD2. J was trimmed by 5 bases and V by 2 bases; bases with no gene match: 9. The germline gives CDR1 SQVTM, CDR2 ANQGSEA. This CDR3 region has 15 residues. CDR3 coding DNA: TGCAGCGTTGAATGGCTAGCGGGGACCATGGAGACCCAGTACTTC. It specifies CSVEWLAGTMETQYF.

The V call is TRBV27, the J call TRBJ2-2, with a tentative D call TRBD1 (6 bases). Germline V CDR1 and CDR2: MNHEY, SMNVEV (reference sequence). Between the trimmed V and J ends, which lost 6 bases and 16 bases, there was a span of 15 bases. This CDR3 region has 11 residues. The CDR3 sequence: CASSGDTRWFF. CDR3 sequence (DNA): TGTGCCAGCAGCGGGGACACCCGATGGTTTTTT.

This clonotype was recorded a few times. The rearrangement links TRBV7-3 to TRBJ2-1; D is tentatively TRBD1 or TRBD2 (5 bases each). V gave up 3 bases and J gave up 2 bases, with 14 bases separating them. This CDR3 has 16 residues. The germline V gene has CDR1 SGHTA and CDR2 FQGTGA. CDR3 nucleotide sequence: TGTGCCAGCAGCTTTTCCCCGCAGGGAGCCTACAATGAGCAGTTCTTC. Translated, it gives CASSFSPQGAYNEQFF.

This sequence joins TRBV14 and TRBJ2-3; D ambiguous. The CDR3 spans 13 residues. The germline CDR1 and CDR2 sequences are SGHDN and FVKESK. The V gene lost 4 bases and the J gene lost 4 bases, with 9 bases spanning the gap. Here the CDR3 DNA reads TGTGCCAGCAGCCCGAAGGGCTCAGATACGCAGTATTTT. Encoded protein: CASSPKGSDTQYF.

The rearrangement joins TRBV12-3 or TRBV12-4 to TRBJ2-1; either TRBD1 or TRBD2 may supply D (5 bases each). V shed 6 bases and J shed 4 bases, with 19 bases lying between them. The CDR3 has 16 amino acids. The CDR3 coding sequence is TGTGCCAGCAGCACACGGGGACCTTCCACGTACAATGAGCAGTTCTTC. Translated, it gives CASSTRGPSTYNEQFF.

The chain links TRBV28 to TRBJ2-7; 10 bases are a match to TRBD2. Germline CDR1 is MDHEN and CDR2 is SYDVKM. CDR3 length equals 14 residues. V trimming: 6 bases; J trimming: 3 bases; junction bases outside the gene matches: 5. The CDR3 bases are TGTGCCAGCAGCTCCGGGACTAGCGACTACGAGCAGTACTTC. Protein sequence: CASSSGTSDYEQYF.

The chain links TRBV6-2 or TRBV6-3 to TRBJ1-5, with a tentative D call TRBD1 (6 bases). CDR1 is MNHEY and CDR2 is SVGEGT in the germline V gene. V shed 2 bases and J shed 3 bases, with 14 bases lying between them. The CDR3 runs to 16 residues. This CDR3 is CASSYRDKGYNQPQHF. As DNA, the CDR3 is TGTGCCAGCAGTTACCGGGACAAGGGATACAATCAGCCCCAGCATTTT.

CDR3 in DNA: TGTGCCAGCAGCCGGCGGCGGGGAAGCTCCTACGAGCAGTACTTC. Translated: CASSRRRGSSYEQYF. V is TRBV3-1 and J is TRBJ2-7; a possible D gene is TRBD2 (6 bases). The CDR3 runs 15 residues. CDR1 LGHDT and CDR2 YNNKEL come from the germline V gene (reference sequence). With 4 bases removed from V and 0 bases from J, the gap between germline ends came to 13 bases.

This clonotype was seen only a few times. V usage is TRBV2 and J usage is TRBJ2-2; D is ambiguous. This CDR3 has 15 amino acids. From germline, CDR1 is SNHLY and CDR2 FYNNEI. V was trimmed by 5 bases and J by 3 bases, leaving 13 bases between them. Here the CDR3 reads CASSIRTLDTGELFF. In nucleotides, the CDR3 is TGTGCCAGCAGTATCCGGACCCTGGACACCGGGGAGCTGTTTTTT.